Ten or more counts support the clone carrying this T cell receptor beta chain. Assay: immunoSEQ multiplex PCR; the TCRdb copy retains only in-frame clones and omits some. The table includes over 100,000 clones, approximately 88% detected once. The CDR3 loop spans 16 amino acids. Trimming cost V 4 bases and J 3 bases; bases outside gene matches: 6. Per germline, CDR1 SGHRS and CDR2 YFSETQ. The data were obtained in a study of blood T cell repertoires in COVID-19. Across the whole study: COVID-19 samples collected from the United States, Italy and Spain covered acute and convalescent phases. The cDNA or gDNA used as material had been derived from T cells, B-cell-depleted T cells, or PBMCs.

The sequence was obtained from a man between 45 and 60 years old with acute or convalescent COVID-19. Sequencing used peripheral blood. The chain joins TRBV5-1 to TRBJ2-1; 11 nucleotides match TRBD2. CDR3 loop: CASSDTSGRSYNEQFF. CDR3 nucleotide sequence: TGCGCCAGCAGCGATACTAGCGGGAGAAGCTACAATGAGCAGTTCTTC.